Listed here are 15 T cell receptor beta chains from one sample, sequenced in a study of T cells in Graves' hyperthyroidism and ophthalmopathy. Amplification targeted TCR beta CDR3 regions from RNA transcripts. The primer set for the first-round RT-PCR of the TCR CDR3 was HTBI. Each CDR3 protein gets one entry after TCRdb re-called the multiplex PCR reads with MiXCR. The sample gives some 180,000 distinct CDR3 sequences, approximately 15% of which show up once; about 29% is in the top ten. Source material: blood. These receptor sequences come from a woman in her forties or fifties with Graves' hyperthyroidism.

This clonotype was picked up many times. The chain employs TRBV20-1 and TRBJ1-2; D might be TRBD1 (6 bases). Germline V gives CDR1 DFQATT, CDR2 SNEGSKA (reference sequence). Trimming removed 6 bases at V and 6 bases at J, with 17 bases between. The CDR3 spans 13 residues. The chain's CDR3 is CSARSRGFDGYTF. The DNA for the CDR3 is TGCAGTGCCAGGTCCAGGGGTTTCGATGGCTACACCTTC.

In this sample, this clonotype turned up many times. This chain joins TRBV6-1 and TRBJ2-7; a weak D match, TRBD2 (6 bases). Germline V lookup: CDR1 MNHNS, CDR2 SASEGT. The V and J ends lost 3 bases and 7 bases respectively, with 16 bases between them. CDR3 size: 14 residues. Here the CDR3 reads CASSDTLTSQEQYF. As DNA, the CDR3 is TGTGCCAGCAGTGATACGTTGACTAGTCAAGAGCAGTACTTC.

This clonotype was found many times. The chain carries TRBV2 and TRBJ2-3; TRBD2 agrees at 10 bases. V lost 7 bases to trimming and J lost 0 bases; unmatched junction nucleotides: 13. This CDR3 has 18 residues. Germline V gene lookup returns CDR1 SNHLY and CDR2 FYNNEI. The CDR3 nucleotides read TGTGCCAGCATTCTAACCACCGCTAGCGGGGGTAGCACAGATACGCAGTATTTT. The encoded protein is CASILTTASGGSTDTQYF.

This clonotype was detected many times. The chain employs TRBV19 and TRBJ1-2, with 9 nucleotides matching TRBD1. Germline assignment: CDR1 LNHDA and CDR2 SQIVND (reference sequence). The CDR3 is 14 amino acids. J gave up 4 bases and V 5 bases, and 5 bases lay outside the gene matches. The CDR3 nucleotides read TGTGCCAGTAGTCGGGACAGGGCCCCCTATGGCTACACCTTC. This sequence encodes CASSRDRAPYGYTF.

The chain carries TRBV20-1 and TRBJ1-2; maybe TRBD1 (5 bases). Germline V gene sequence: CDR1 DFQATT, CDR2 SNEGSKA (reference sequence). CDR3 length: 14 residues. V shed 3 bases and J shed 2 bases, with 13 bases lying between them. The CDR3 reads CSASPGLWNYGYTF. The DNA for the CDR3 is TGCAGTGCTAGCCCGGGGCTCTGGAACTATGGCTACACCTTC.

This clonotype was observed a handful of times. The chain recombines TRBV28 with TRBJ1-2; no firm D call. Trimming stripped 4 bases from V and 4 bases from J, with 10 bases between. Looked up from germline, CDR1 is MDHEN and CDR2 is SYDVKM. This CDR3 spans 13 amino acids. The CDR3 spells CASSSVHVYGYTF. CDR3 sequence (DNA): TGTGCCAGCAGTTCTGTCCACGTCTATGGCTACACCTTC.

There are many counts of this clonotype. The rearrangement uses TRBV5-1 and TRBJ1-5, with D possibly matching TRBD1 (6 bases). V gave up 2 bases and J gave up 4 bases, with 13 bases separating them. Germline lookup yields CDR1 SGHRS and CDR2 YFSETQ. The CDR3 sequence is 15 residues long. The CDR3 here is CASSLGQYQNQPQHF. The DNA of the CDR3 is TGCGCCAGCAGCTTAGGACAGTACCAAAATCAGCCCCAGCATTTT.

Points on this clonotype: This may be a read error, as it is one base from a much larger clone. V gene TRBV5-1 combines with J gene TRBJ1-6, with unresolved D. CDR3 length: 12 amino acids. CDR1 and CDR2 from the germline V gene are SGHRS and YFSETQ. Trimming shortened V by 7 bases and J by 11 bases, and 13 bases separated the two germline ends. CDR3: CASRTSNAPLHF. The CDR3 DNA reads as TGCGCCAGCCGGACCTCCAATGCACCCCTCCACTTT.

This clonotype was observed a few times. The CDR3 here is CASSYDRGLVGYTF. Written as DNA, the CDR3 is TGTGCCAGCAGCTACGACAGGGGGCTCGTAGGCTACACCTTC. The rearrangement uses TRBV3-1 and TRBJ1-2, with 10 bases fitting TRBD1. The CDR3 is 14 amino acids. The J segment lost 8 bases and the V segment lost 5 bases, leaving 8 bases of the junction unmatched. Germline assignment: CDR1 LGHDT and CDR2 YNNKEL (reference sequence).

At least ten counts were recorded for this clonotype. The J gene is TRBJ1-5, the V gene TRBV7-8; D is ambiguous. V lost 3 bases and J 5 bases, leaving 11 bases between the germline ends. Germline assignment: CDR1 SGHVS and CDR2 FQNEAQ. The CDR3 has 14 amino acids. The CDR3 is CASSFLDGDQPQHF. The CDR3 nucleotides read TGTGCCAGCAGCTTCTTAGACGGCGATCAGCCCCAGCATTTT.

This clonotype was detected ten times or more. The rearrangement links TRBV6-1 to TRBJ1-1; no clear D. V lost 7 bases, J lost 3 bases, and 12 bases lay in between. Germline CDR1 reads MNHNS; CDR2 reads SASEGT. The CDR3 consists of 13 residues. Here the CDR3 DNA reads TGTGCCAGCATGAACGGACTAGACACTGAAGCTTTCTTT. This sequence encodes CASMNGLDTEAFF.

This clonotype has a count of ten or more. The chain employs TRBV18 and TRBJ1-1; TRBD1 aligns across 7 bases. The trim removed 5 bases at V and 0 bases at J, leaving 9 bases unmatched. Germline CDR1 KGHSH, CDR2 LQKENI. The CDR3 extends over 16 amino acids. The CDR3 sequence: CASSSTKTGMNTEAFF. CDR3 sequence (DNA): TGTGCCAGCTCATCGACTAAGACAGGGATGAACACTGAAGCTTTCTTT.

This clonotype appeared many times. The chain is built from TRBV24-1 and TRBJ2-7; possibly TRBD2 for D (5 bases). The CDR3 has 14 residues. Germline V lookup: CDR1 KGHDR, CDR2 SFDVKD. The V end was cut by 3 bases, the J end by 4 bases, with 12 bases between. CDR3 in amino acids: CATSDTGEPYEQYF. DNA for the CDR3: TGTGCCACCAGTGATACCGGGGAGCCTTACGAGCAGTACTTC.

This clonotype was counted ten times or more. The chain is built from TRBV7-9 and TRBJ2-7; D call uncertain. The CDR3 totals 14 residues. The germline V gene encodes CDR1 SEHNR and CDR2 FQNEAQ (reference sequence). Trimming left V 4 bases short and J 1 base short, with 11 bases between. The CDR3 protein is CASSSPSGSYEQYF. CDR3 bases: TGTGCCAGCAGCTCACCGTCCGGGTCCTACGAGCAGTACTTC.

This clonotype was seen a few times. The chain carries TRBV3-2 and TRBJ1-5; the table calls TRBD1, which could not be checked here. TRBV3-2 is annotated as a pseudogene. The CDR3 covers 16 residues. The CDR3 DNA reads TGTGCCAGCAGCCCGGGACAGGGGAATAGCAATCAGCCCCAGCATTTT. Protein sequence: CASSPGQGNSNQPQHF.